This record covers a single T cell receptor (beta chain). The sample holds many counts of this clone. This receptor's antigen is unknown. Qualities for individual bases were not recorded, and no much larger clone is one base off. No patient had received any treatment before thyroid surgery. Using T-cell receptor beta sequencing, the researchers looked back retrospectively at clinical samples from patients, gathered between about 2012 and 2018. Library generation was performed with PCR. The sequencer was an Illumina HiSeq 4000. High-throughput sequencing was used to profile the CDR3 region of the TCR beta-chain in every patient. As for the authors' bioinformatics: CDR3 differences across clinicopathological groups were used to build a classifier for discriminating distant-metastatic papillary thyroid cancer patients. Repertoire diversity was assessed with the Shannon index, and tumor-blood repertoire similarity with the Morisita-Horn index. The raw public data were reprocessed by TCRdb itself: fastp quality trimming at Q25, MiXCR clonotype calling, in-frame beta chains only. TCRdb, rather than the study authors, made the V and J calls. This sample comprises 15,000 to 20,000 clones, about an eighth of them detected only once. The ten biggest clones cover about 15% of the sample.

This sample is part of a study of metastatic and nonmetastatic thyroid tumors (TCRdb year 2020). Context from the whole study: For patients with malignant and with benign thyroid disease, the researchers compared repertoires between peripheral blood samples and tumor or nodule tissue samples.

V loses 8 bases, J loses 0 bases, and the germline ends lie 14 bases apart. The CDR3 starts with the cysteine, ends with the phenylalanine, and has 14 residues. Left in the record is the CDR3 DNA by itself, 42 bases read in frame from the first base. From the germline V gene, CDR1 is SGHAT and CDR2 is FQNNGV. The investigation overall reported the following: In both blood and tumor samples, TCR beta diversity was reported to be significantly higher in malignant tumors than in benign nodules.

Source material: tumor tissue. Recombination connected TRBV11-2 to TRBJ2-7; the D segment could be TRBD1, given 6 matching bases. The TCR originated in a female donor with papillary thyroid cancer or a benign thyroid nodule (not recorded which). Some clones in this sample may be carry-over from other donors' samples. The nucleotides read TGTGCCAGCGTCAGGGGCTTTAGCTCCTACGAGCAGTACTTC. Its amino acids are CASVRGFSSYEQYF.